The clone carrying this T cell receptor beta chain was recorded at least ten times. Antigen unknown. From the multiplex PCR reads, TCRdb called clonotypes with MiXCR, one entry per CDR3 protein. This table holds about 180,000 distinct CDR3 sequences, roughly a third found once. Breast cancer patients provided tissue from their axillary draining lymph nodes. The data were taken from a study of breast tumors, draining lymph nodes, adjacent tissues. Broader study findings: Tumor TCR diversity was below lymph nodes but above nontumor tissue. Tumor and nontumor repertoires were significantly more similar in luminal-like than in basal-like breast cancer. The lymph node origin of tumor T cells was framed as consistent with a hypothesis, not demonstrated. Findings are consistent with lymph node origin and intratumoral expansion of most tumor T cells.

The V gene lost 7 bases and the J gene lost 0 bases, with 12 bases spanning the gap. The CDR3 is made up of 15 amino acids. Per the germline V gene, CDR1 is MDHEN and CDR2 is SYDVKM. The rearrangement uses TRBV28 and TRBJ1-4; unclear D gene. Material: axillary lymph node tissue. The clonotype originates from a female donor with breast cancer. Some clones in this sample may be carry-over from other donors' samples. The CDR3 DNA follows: TGTGCCAGCAATTCCCTCAGAGCAACTAATGAAAAACTGTTTTTT. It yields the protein CASNSLRATNEKLFF.